The 23 T cell receptor beta chains below all came from one sample that was sequenced in a study of T cell changes during pregnancy in multiple sclerosis. TCRdb keeps only in-frame clones here, not all; method: immunoSEQ multiplex PCR. The repertoire has roughly 110,000 clones, less than 95% of them found once; the top ten carry less than 0.85%. Sample: peripheral blood, taken in the third trimester of pregnancy. All receptors derive from a female donor in good health, enrolled as a control in a pregnancy study.

The CDR3 protein is CASSLLGAEAFF. Written as DNA, the CDR3 is TGTGCCAGCAGCTTACTCGGTGCTGAAGCTTTCTTT. This sequence joins TRBV11-2 and TRBJ1-1; D is ambiguous. V lost 2 bases and J 6 bases, leaving 7 bases between the germline ends. Germline V gene data show CDR1 as SGHAT and CDR2 as FQNNGV. This CDR3 comprises 12 residues.

The chain carries TRBV9 and TRBJ2-2; 8 nucleotides agree with TRBD2. The CDR3 is 16 residues long. Germline assignment: CDR1 SGDLS and CDR2 YYNGEE. V dropped 0 bases and J dropped 5; count of bases not matched to a gene: 6. CDR3 nucleotides: TGTGCCAGCAGCGTAGATCCCGGGGGGGCAACCGGGGAGCTGTTTTTT. Translating gives CASSVDPGGATGELFF.

The V gene is TRBV30, the J gene TRBJ2-5, with 9 bases fitting TRBD2. V lost 3 bases to trimming and J lost 5 bases; unmatched junction nucleotides: 7. This CDR3 has 14 amino acids. CDR1 GTSNPN and CDR2 SVGIG come from the germline V gene (reference sequence). The CDR3 is CAWSALAGLETQYF. The CDR3 DNA reads as TGTGCCTGGAGCGCGCTAGCGGGGTTGGAGACCCAGTACTTC.

This chain joins TRBV9 and TRBJ1-1; TRBD1 is a possible D gene (5 bases). The CDR3 loop spans 15 amino acids. V was trimmed by 3 bases and J by 7 bases, leaving 19 bases between them. The germline V gene has CDR1 SGDLS and CDR2 YYNGEE. As DNA, the CDR3 is TGTGCCAGCAGCGCCCGAAACTCCTTACAGGTTGAAGCTTTCTTT. This gives the protein CASSARNSLQVEAFF.

The V call is TRBV7-2, the J call TRBJ2-2; 10 positions match TRBD1. The trim removed 6 bases at V and 3 bases at J, leaving 7 bases unmatched. CDR1 is SGHTA, CDR2 FQGNSA, per germline. The CDR3 is made up of 16 amino acids. CDR3 protein: CASRPGQGMDTGELFF. The CDR3 bases are TGTGCCAGCAGACCGGGACAGGGGATGGACACCGGGGAGCTGTTTTTT.

This chain links TRBV2 with TRBJ1-1; a possible D gene is TRBD1 (6 bases). Germline V gives CDR1 SNHLY, CDR2 FYNNEI. The CDR3 runs 14 residues. V dropped 3 bases and J dropped 2 bases, with 10 bases sitting between them. CDR3 nucleotide sequence: TGTGCCAGCAGTGACCCAGGGGCAAACACTGAAGCTTTCTTT. Translation: CASSDPGANTEAFF.

The V and J genes are TRBV6-6 and TRBJ1-2; tentative D call: TRBD1 (5 bases). This CDR3 region has 14 residues. Germline V CDR1 and CDR2: MNHNY, SVGAGI (reference sequence). V gave up 2 bases and J gave up 3 bases, with 10 bases separating them. The CDR3 bases are TGTGCCAGCAGTTACCCCACCAGGGACTATGGCTACACCTTC. Its protein product is CASSYPTRDYGYTF.

The rearrangement links TRBV10-3 to TRBJ2-7, with 7 bases identical to TRBD2. V gave up 0 bases and J gave up 6 bases; unmatched junction bases: 5. The CDR3 loop spans 14 amino acids. Germline CDR1 is ENHRY and CDR2 is SYGVKD. Written as DNA, the CDR3 is TGTGCCATCAGTGAGTCCTCAGGGAGGGGCGAGCAGTACTTC. Its translation: CAISESSGRGEQYF.

The rearrangement links TRBV30 to TRBJ1-1; D is ambiguous. Trimming cost V 5 bases and J 2 bases, with 9 bases left between them. The CDR3 is 12 amino acids. CDR1 is GTSNPN and CDR2 is SVGIG in the germline V gene (reference sequence). This CDR3 reads CAWDGINTEAFF. The CDR3 DNA follows: TGTGCCTGGGACGGGATAAACACTGAAGCTTTCTTT.

The chain has TRBV11-3 and TRBJ1-6, with D possibly being TRBD1 (6 bases). Trimming left V 5 bases short and J 9 bases short, with 17 bases between. Germline loops: CDR1 SGHNT, CDR2 YENEEA. This CDR3 contains 15 residues. CDR3 region: CASSPRRGLGSPLHF. The CDR3, as DNA: TGTGCCAGCAGCCCCCGCAGGGGCTTAGGTTCACCCCTCCACTTT.

CDR3 residues: CASSQGGGYGYTF. The CDR3 nucleotides are TGCGCCAGCAGCCAGGGGGGGGGCTATGGCTACACCTTC. The gene calls are TRBV4-3 and TRBJ1-2; maybe TRBD1 (5 bases). The CDR3 covers 13 residues. Germline CDR1 reads LGHNA; CDR2 reads YSLEER. Trimming stripped 3 bases from V and 4 bases from J, with 9 bases between.

J is TRBJ1-1 and V is TRBV15; possibly TRBD1 for D (5 bases). The CDR3 totals 13 residues. V was trimmed by 9 bases and J by 0 bases, leaving 11 bases between them. Germline CDR1 LNHNV, CDR2 YYDKDF (reference sequence). The CDR3 coding sequence is TGTGCCACTGGGGCGGACCTGAACACTGAAGCTTTCTTT. The encoded protein is CATGADLNTEAFF.

The gene calls are TRBV19 and TRBJ2-5; D might be TRBD2 (6 bases). V was pared by 11 bases and J by 1 base, with 8 bases between. CDR1 is LNHDA and CDR2 is SQIVND in the germline V gene (reference sequence). The CDR3 has 11 amino acids. The CDR3 protein is CAAGFQETQYF. Here the CDR3 DNA reads TGTGCCGCGGGGTTCCAAGAGACCCAGTACTTC. Looking up the rest from reference TRBV19 and TRBJ2-5 gives the full variable domain: DGGITQSPKYLFRKEGQNVTLSCEQNLNHDAMYWYRQDPGQGLRLIYYSQIVNDFQKGDIAEGYSVSREKKESFPLTVTSAQKNPTAFYLCAAGFQETQYFGPGTRLLVL.

The chain couples TRBV6-1 to TRBJ2-3, with 8 positions matching TRBD1. Germline CDR1 is MNHNS and CDR2 is SASEGT. The CDR3 is 17 residues long. Germline trimming cut 2 bases from V and 0 bases from J; bases unmatched to any gene: 7. CDR3 region: CASSEFLRTGSTDTQYF. Here the CDR3 DNA reads TGTGCCAGCAGTGAATTCTTGCGGACAGGGAGCACAGATACGCAGTATTTT.

The CDR3 coding sequence is TGTGCCAGCAGTGTAGTTGTAGGGGGGGCTTCCTACAATGAGCAGTTCTTC. It codes for CASSVVVGGASYNEQFF. V is TRBV2 and J is TRBJ2-1; D may be TRBD2 (7 bases). Germline V gene sequence: CDR1 SNHLY, CDR2 FYNNEI. V was cut by 4 bases and J by 1 base, with 17 bases left in between. The CDR3 spans 17 residues.

V usage is TRBV5-8 and J usage is TRBJ2-2; D possibly corresponds to TRBD1 (6 bases). The CDR3 sequence is 18 residues long. Per germline, CDR1 SGHTS and CDR2 YDEGEE. V lost 0 bases to trimming and J lost 6 bases, with 21 bases between them. The CDR3 DNA reads TGTGCCAGCAGCTTGGGACGGCATGGGGGCCCACGGGCCGGGGAGCTGTTTTTT. This gives the protein CASSLGRHGGPRAGELFF.

The gene calls are TRBV30 and TRBJ2-2, with D unclear. CDR3 length: 13 amino acids. CDR1 is GTSNPN, CDR2 SVGIG, per germline (reference sequence). V was clipped by 1 base and J by 7 bases, with 10 bases between them. The CDR3 region has the DNA TGTGCCTGGAGTGGTAGTCTCGGCGGGGAGCTGTTTTTT. Protein sequence: CAWSGSLGGELFF. Variable domain in full (rest from reference TRBV30 and TRBJ2-2): SQTIHQWPATLVQPVGSPLSLECTVEGTSNPNLYWYRQAAGRGLQLLFYSVGIGQISSEVPQNLSASRPQDRQFILSSKKLLLSDSGFYLCAWSGSLGGELFFGEGSRLTVL.

The chain recombines TRBV7-9 with TRBJ2-1; D may be TRBD1 (5 bases). CDR1 is SEHNR and CDR2 is FQNEAQ in the germline V gene (reference sequence). The CDR3 length is 15 residues. Trimming shortened V by 2 bases and J by 2 bases, and 10 bases separated the two germline ends. DNA of the CDR3: TGTGCCAGCAGCTTAAGGCAGGGTACCTACAATGAGCAGTTCTTC. Amino acid sequence: CASSLRQGTYNEQFF.

The chain is built from TRBV9 and TRBJ1-1; 8 bases are a match to TRBD1. Germline loops: CDR1 SGDLS, CDR2 YYNGEE. V dropped 2 bases and J dropped 3; count of bases not matched to a gene: 18. CDR3 length: 19 amino acids. As DNA, the CDR3 is TGTGCCAGCAGCGTGGAGGGGTTCAGGGGGCAGAATACGGACACTGAAGCTTTCTTT. It translates to CASSVEGFRGQNTDTEAFF.

The rearrangement uses TRBV7-2 and TRBJ1-1; no firm D call. V was trimmed by 5 bases and J by 8 bases, leaving 15 bases between them. The CDR3 is made up of 13 amino acids. Germline V gene lookup returns CDR1 SGHTA and CDR2 FQGNSA. The chain's CDR3 is CASSVSRTGEAFF. CDR3 sequence (DNA): TGTGCCAGCAGCGTTTCCCGTACGGGGGAAGCTTTCTTT.

The chain's CDR3 is CAWSSGGSYGYTF. Here the CDR3 DNA reads TGTGCCTGGAGTTCAGGCGGGTCCTATGGCTACACCTTC. This chain joins TRBV30 and TRBJ1-2; D is undetermined. Trimming stripped 2 bases from V and 4 bases from J, with 11 bases between. The germline CDR1 and CDR2 sequences are GTSNPN and SVGIG (reference sequence). The CDR3 runs to 13 residues. The full variable domain, completed using reference TRBV30 and TRBJ1-2, is SQTIHQWPATLVQPVGSPLSLECTVEGTSNPNLYWYRQAAGRGLQLLFYSVGIGQISSEVPQNLSASRPQDRQFILSSKKLLLSDSGFYLCAWSSGGSYGYTFGSGTRLTVV.

The chain has TRBV30 and TRBJ2-5; TRBD1 matches at 11 bases. V gave up 0 bases and J gave up 5 bases; unmatched junction bases: 5. Germline CDR1 GTSNPN, CDR2 SVGIG (reference sequence). There are 15 residues in the CDR3. The CDR3 nucleotides read TGTGCCTGGAGTGTTGGGACAGGGGGAGGGGAGACCCAGTACTTC. Protein sequence: CAWSVGTGGGETQYF.

The chain joins TRBV18 to TRBJ2-1; 11 positions match TRBD2. Germline V gene sequence: CDR1 KGHSH, CDR2 LQKENI. Trimming took 2 bases from V and 5 from J; bases not matched to a gene: 5. The CDR3 has 16 residues. This CDR3 reads CASSPSIAGGNNEQFF. Here the CDR3 DNA reads TGTGCCAGCTCACCAAGTATAGCGGGGGGGAACAATGAGCAGTTCTTC.